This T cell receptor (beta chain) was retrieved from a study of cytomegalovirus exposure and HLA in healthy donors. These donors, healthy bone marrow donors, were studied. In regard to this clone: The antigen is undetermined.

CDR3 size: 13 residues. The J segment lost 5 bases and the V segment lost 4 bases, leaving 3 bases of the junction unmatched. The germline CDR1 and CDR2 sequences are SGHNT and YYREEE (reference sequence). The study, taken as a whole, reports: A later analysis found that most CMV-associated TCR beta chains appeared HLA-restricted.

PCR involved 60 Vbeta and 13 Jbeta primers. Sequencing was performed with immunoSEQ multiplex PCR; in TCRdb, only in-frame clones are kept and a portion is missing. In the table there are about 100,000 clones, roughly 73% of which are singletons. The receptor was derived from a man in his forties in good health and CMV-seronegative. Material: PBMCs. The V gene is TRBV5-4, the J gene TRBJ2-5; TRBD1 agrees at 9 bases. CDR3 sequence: CASSRDREETQYF. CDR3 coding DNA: TGTGCCAGCAGCCGGGACAGGGAGGAGACCCAGTACTTC.